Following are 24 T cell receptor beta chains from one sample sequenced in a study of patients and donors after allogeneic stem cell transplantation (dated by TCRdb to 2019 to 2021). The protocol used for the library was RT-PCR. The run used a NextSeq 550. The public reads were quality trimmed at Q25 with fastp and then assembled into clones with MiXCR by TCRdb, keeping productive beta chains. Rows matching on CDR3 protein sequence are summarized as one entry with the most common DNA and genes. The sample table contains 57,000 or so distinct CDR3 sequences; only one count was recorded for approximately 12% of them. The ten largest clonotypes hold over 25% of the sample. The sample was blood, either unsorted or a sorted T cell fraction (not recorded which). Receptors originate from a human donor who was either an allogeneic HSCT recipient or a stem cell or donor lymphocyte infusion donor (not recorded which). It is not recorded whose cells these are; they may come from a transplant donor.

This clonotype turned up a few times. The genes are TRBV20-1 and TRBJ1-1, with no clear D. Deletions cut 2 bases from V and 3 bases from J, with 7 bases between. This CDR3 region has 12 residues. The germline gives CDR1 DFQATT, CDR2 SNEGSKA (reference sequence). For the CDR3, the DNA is TGCAGTGCTAGAAACACGGACACTGAAGCTTTCTTT. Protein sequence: CSARNTDTEAFF.

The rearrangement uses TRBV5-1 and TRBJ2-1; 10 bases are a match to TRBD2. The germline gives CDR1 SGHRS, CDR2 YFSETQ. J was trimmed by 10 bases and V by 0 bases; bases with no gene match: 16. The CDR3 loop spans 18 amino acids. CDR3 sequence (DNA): TGCGCCAGCAGCTTGGGGCCAAAGATAGCGGGAGGTAGTAGGGAGCAGTTCTTC. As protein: CASSLGPKIAGGSREQFF.

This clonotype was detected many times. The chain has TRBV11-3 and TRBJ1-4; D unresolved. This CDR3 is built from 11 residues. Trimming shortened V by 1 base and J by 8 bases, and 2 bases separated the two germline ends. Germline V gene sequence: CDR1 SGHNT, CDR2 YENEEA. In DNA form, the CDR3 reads TGTGCCAGCAGCTTAGGCGAAAAACTGTTTTTT. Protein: CASSLGEKLFF. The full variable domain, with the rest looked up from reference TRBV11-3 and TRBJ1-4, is EAGVVQSPRYKIIEKKQPVAFWCNPISGHNTLYWYLQNLGQGPELLIRYENEEAVDDSQLPKDRFSAERLKGVDSTLKIQPAELGDSAVYLCASSLGEKLFFGSGTQLSVL.

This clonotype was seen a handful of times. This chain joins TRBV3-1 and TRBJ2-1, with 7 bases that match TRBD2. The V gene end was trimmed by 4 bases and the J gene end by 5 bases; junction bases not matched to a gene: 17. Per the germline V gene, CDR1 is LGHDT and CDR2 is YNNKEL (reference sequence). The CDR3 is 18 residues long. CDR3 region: CASSPYYSLAAGNNEQFF. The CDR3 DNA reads TGTGCCAGCAGCCCCTATTATTCCCTAGCGGCCGGGAACAATGAGCAGTTCTTC.

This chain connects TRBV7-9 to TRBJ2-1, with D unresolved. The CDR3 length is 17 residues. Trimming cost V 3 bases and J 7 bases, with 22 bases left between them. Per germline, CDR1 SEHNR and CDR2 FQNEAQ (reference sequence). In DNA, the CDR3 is TGTGCCAGCAGCTTGCCATTTAGTTACCCGCTCCGGAATGAGCAGTTCTTC. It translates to CASSLPFSYPLRNEQFF.

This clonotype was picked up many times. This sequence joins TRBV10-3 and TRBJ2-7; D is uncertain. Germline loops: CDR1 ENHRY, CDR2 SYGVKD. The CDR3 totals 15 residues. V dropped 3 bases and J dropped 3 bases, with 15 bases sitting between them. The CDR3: CAISDHYAVNYEQYF. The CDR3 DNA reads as TGTGCCATCAGTGATCACTACGCAGTGAACTACGAGCAGTACTTC.

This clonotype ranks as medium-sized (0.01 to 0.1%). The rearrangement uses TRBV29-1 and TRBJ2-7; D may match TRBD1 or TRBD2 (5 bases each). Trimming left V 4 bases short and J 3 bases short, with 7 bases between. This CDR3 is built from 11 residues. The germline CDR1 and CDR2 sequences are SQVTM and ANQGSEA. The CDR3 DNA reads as TGCAGCGTTGGGGGGTTCTACGAGCAGTACTTC. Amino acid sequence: CSVGGFYEQYF.

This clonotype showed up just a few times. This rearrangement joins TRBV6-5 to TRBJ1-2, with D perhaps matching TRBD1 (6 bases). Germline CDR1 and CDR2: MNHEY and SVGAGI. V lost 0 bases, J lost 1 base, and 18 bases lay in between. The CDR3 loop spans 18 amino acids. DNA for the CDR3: TGTGCCAGCAGTTACTCACAGGGTCCGTACCCTCTTAACTATGGCTACACCTTC. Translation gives CASSYSQGPYPLNYGYTF.

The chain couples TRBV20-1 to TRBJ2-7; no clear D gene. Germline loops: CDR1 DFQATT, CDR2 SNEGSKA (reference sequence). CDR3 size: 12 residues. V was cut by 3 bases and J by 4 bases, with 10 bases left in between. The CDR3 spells CSASATAYEQYF. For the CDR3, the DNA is TGCAGTGCTAGTGCCACAGCATACGAGCAGTACTTC.

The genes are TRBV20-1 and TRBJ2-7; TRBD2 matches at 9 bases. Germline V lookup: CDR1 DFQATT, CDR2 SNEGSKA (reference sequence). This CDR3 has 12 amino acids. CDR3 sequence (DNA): TGCTCGTTGACTAGCGGAGATTACGAGCAGTACTTC. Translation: CSLTSGDYEQYF.

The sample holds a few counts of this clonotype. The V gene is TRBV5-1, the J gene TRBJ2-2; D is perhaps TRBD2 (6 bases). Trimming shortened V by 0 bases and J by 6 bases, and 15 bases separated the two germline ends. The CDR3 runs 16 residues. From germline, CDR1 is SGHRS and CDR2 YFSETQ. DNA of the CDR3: TGCGCCAGCAGCTTGGCCGGGGGAGTAATCGCCGGGGAGCTGTTTTTT. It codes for CASSLAGGVIAGELFF.

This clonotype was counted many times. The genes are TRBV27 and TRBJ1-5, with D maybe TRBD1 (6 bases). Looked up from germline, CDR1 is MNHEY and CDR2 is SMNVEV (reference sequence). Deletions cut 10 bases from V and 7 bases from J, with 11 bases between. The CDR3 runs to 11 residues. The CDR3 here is CANRAPQPQHF. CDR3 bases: TGTGCCAACAGGGCACCGCAGCCCCAGCATTTT.

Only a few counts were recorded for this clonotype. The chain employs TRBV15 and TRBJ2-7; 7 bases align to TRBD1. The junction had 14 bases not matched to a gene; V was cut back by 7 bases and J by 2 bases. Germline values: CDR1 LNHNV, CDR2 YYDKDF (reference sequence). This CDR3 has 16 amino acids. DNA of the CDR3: TGTGCCACCACGGCTGGCCTTGGCCAGGGGGCCTACGAGCAGTACTTC. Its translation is CATTAGLGQGAYEQYF.

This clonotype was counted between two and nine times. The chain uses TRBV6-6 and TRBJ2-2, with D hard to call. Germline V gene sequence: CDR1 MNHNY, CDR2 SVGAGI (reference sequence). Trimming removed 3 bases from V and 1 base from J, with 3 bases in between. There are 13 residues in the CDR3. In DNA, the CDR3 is TGTGCCAGCAGTTATATGAACACCGGGGAGCTGTTTTTT. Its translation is CASSYMNTGELFF.

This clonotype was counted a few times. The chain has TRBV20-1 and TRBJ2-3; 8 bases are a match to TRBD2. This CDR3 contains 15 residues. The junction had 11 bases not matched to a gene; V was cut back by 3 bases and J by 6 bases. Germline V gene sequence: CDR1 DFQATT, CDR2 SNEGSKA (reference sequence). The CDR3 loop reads CSASSRLAGLDTQYF. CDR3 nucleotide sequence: TGCAGTGCTAGCTCTCGGCTAGCGGGTCTTGATACGCAGTATTTT.

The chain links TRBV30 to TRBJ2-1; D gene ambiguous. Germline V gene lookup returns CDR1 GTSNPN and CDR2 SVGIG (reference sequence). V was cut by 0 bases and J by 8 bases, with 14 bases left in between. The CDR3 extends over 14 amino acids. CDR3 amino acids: CAWSVLAVYYEQFF. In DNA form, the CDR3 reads TGTGCCTGGAGTGTATTGGCAGTATACTATGAGCAGTTCTTC.

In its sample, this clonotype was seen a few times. CDR3 bases: TGTGCCAGTAGTTTCGGGATGCGGACAGATACGCAGTATTTT. Translated: CASSFGMRTDTQYF. This chain links TRBV19 with TRBJ2-3; weak D call: TRBD2 (5 bases). The V end lost 5 bases, the J end lost 3 bases, and 12 bases lay between the germline ends. The V gene's germline CDR1 is LNHDA and CDR2 SQIVND (reference sequence). CDR3 length: 14 residues.

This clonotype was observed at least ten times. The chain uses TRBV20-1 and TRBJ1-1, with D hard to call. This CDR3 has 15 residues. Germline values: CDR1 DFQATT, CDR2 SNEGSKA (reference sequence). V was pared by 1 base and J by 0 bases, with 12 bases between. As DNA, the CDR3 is TGCAGTGCTAGAGGAGGGTTGAATATGAACACTGAAGCTTTCTTT. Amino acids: CSARGGLNMNTEAFF.

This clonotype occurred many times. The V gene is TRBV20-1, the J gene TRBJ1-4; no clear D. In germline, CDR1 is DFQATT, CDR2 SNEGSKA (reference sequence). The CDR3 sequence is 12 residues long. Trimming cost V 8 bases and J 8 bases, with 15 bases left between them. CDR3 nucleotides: TGCAGTATCCCGAAGGGTGACGAAAAACTGTTTTTT. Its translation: CSIPKGDEKLFF.

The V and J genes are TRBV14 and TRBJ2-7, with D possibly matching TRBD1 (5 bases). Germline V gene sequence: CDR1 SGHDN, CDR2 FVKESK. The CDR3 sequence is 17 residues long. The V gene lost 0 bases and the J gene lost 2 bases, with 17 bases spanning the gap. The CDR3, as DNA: TGTGCCAGCAGCCAAGAGGTCCTGGGGCGCGGAACCTACGAGCAGTACTTC. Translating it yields CASSQEVLGRGTYEQYF.

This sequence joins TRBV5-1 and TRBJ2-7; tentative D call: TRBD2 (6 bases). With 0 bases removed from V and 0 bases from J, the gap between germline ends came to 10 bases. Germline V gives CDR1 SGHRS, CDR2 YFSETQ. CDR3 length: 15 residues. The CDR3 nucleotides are TGCGCCAGCAGCTTGGGAGGAGGGGTCTCCTACGAGCAGTACTTC. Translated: CASSLGGGVSYEQYF.

CDR3 loop: CASSDLTFDYEQYF. CDR3 nucleotide sequence: TGTGCCAGCAGTGATTTAACCTTCGACTACGAGCAGTACTTC. This chain connects TRBV25-1 to TRBJ2-7; the D is unclear. CDR3 length: 14 amino acids. With 3 bases removed from V and 3 bases from J, the gap between germline ends came to 12 bases. The germline gives CDR1 MGHDK, CDR2 SYGVNS.

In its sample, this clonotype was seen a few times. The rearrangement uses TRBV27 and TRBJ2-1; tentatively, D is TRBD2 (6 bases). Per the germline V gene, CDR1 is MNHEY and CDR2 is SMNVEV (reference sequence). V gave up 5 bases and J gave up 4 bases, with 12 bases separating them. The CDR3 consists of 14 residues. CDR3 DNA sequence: TGTGCCAGCAGTCCAAAGGGACTTTACAATGAGCAGTTCTTC. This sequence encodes CASSPKGLYNEQFF.

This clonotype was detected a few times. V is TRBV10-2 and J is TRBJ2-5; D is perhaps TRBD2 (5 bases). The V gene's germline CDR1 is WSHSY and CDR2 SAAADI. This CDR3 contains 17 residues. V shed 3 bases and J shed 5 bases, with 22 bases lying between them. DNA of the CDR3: TGCGCCAGCAGTGATATCCCCGGCGACACCTCGGGGGAGACCCAGTACTTC. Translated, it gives CASSDIPGDTSGETQYF.